One and the same sample provided the 17 T cell receptor beta chains below, sequenced in a study of regulatory T cells in long-lasting Graves disease. The sample's time point: newly diagnosed GD, antithyroid drugs for less than 3 months. Extracted RNA from PBMCs served as the source of the TCR library. Arm-PCR of CDR3 regions and iRepertoire HTBI primers were the basis on which TCR beta libraries were built. One entry per CDR3 protein results from TCRdb running MiXCR on the multiplex PCR reads. This repertoire shows more than 300,000 distinct CDR3 sequences, about an eighth found once; its top ten account for 15% to 20%. These data were likewise used in another study, on T cells in Graves' hyperthyroidism and ophthalmopathy.

The material sequenced was peripheral blood mononuclear cells (PBMCs), taken at new diagnosis, from a patient treated with antithyroid drugs. These receptors all stem from a woman between 18 and 29 years old with Graves disease.

V gene TRBV3-1 combines with J gene TRBJ2-1; D unclear. From germline, CDR1 is LGHDT and CDR2 YNNKEL (reference sequence). The CDR3 has 16 amino acids. Trimming shortened V by 0 bases and J by 5 bases, and 14 bases separated the two germline ends. The chain's CDR3 is CASSQDPGIFHNEQFF. In nucleotides, the CDR3 is TGTGCCAGCAGCCAAGATCCTGGGATCTTCCACAATGAGCAGTTCTTC.

This clonotype was recorded at least ten times. The rearrangement joins TRBV30 to TRBJ1-1, with D possibly matching TRBD1 (5 bases). Germline V gene data show CDR1 as GTSNPN and CDR2 as SVGIG (reference sequence). The CDR3 is 13 amino acids. V lost 0 bases to trimming and J lost 9 bases, with 14 bases between them. In DNA form, the CDR3 reads TGTGCCTGGAGTGTACAAGGGACCACGAAAGCTTTCTTT. Translated, it gives CAWSVQGTTKAFF.

The chain uses TRBV7-9 and TRBJ1-1; D gene uncertain. The germline V and J ends were trimmed by 3 bases and 8 bases, with 7 bases remaining between them. The CDR3 consists of 11 residues. The germline CDR1 and CDR2 sequences are SEHNR and FQNEAQ (reference sequence). Here the CDR3 reads CASSFHPEAFF. The CDR3 DNA sequence: TGTGCCAGCAGCTTTCACCCAGAAGCTTTCTTT.

This clonotype was recorded at least ten times. The V and J genes are TRBV7-9 and TRBJ2-1; D is unclear. The CDR3 length is 13 residues. Germline lookup yields CDR1 SEHNR and CDR2 FQNEAQ (reference sequence). The V end was cut by 2 bases, the J end by 7 bases, with 9 bases between. The DNA for the CDR3 is TGTGCCAGCAGCTTATTTCCTGGGAATGAGCAGTTCTTC. Translation gives CASSLFPGNEQFF.

The sample holds a few counts of this clonotype. With a much larger clone just one base away, this may be a read error. This chain uses TRBV7-9 with TRBJ2-7; 11 bases align to TRBD1. Germline V gene lookup returns CDR1 SEHNR and CDR2 FQNEAQ (reference sequence). This CDR3 is 15 amino acids long. Trimming removed 3 bases from V and 6 bases from J; junction bases left unmatched: 7. CDR3 region: CASSLSGTGGAEQYF. In DNA form, the CDR3 reads TGTGCCAGCAGCTTGTCCGGGACAGGGGGGGCCGAGCAGTACTTC.

This clonotype was observed many times. The V call is TRBV6-1, the J call TRBJ1-1; D unclear. The CDR3 runs to 14 residues. V gave up 1 base and J gave up 7 bases, with 13 bases separating them. Germline values: CDR1 MNHNS, CDR2 SASEGT. CDR3 sequence reads: CASSEVGIYGEAFF. The CDR3 region has the DNA TGTGCCAGCAGTGAAGTCGGGATTTACGGTGAAGCTTTCTTT.

This clonotype has ten or more counts. J is TRBJ2-5 and V is TRBV19; D not resolved. This CDR3 contains 12 residues. Between the trimmed V and J ends, which lost 4 bases and 2 bases, there was a span of 5 bases. The germline gives CDR1 LNHDA, CDR2 SQIVND (reference sequence). The CDR3 is CASSRKQETQYF. CDR3 bases: TGTGCCAGTAGTAGAAAACAAGAGACCCAGTACTTC.

The J gene is TRBJ2-1, the V gene TRBV20-1, with D possibly being TRBD2 (6 bases). V lost 6 bases and J 4 bases, leaving 19 bases between the germline ends. CDR1 and CDR2 (germline): DFQATT, SNEGSKA (reference sequence). This CDR3 spans 15 amino acids. The CDR3 DNA sequence: TGCAGTGCCCCCTTGAATAGCGGCTCTTACAATGAGCAGTTCTTC. Its protein is CSAPLNSGSYNEQFF.

This clonotype was detected many times. CDR3 sequence reads: CASSLSPLAGGPDTQYF. The CDR3 bases are TGTGCCAGCAGCTTATCGCCGTTAGCGGGGGGCCCAGATACGCAGTATTTT. V usage is TRBV7-3 and J usage is TRBJ2-3, with 10 nucleotides matching TRBD2. Trimming removed 2 bases from V and 4 bases from J; junction bases left unmatched: 9. Germline V lookup: CDR1 SGHTA, CDR2 FQGTGA. CDR3 length: 17 amino acids.

This clonotype was observed many times. This rearrangement joins TRBV20-1 to TRBJ2-7, with D unclear. There are 13 residues in the CDR3. The V end was cut by 3 bases, the J end by 3 bases, with 12 bases between. Germline V gives CDR1 DFQATT, CDR2 SNEGSKA (reference sequence). The CDR3 coding sequence is TGCAGTGCTAGGGAGCCAAGCGACTACGAGCAGTACTTC. Residues: CSAREPSDYEQYF.

This clonotype was detected many times. The genes are TRBV29-1 and TRBJ2-7; 9 nucleotides match TRBD2. Germline trimming cut 6 bases from V and 1 base from J; bases unmatched to any gene: 7. There are 14 residues in the CDR3. Germline V gene data show CDR1 as SQVTM and CDR2 as ANQGSEA. The CDR3 DNA reads as TGCAGCGTATTACTAGCGGGCCGATCCTACGAGCAGTACTTC. Its protein product is CSVLLAGRSYEQYF.

Many counts were recorded for this clonotype. CDR3 sequence (DNA): TGTGCCAGCAGCCCGACAGGGCGGAGGAACACTGAAGCTTTCTTT. Amino acid sequence: CASSPTGRRNTEAFF. The chain is built from TRBV13 and TRBJ1-1, with 7 bases fitting TRBD1. Germline V gene lookup returns CDR1 PRHDT and CDR2 FYEKMQ (reference sequence). The CDR3 loop spans 15 amino acids. Germline trimming cut 5 bases from V and 1 base from J; bases unmatched to any gene: 7.

The rearrangement uses TRBV7-2 and TRBJ2-7; 7 nucleotides align to TRBD2. Germline V gene sequence: CDR1 SGHTA, CDR2 FQGNSA. V dropped 5 bases and J dropped 4; count of bases not matched to a gene: 8. This CDR3 spans 14 amino acids. CDR3 coding DNA: TGTGCCAGCAGCCCCGGGACGGGGGGTTACGAGCAGTACTTC. Its translation is CASSPGTGGYEQYF.

CDR3 in amino acids: CASSRGYSNQPQHF. The CDR3 DNA is TGTGCCAGTAGTAGGGGGTATAGCAATCAGCCCCAGCATTTT. The chain carries TRBV19 and TRBJ1-5, with D perhaps matching TRBD1 (5 bases). This CDR3 has 14 residues. V was shortened by 4 bases and J by 0 bases, with 7 bases between the two germline ends. The V gene's germline CDR1 is LNHDA and CDR2 SQIVND (reference sequence).

This clonotype was counted at least ten times. The chain uses TRBV7-9 and TRBJ1-1, with TRBD1 matching over 7 bases. Germline CDR1 SEHNR, CDR2 FQNEAQ (reference sequence). With 7 bases clipped from V and 3 bases from J, the junction kept 2 bases outside the gene matches. The CDR3 has 12 amino acids. The CDR3 DNA reads as TGTGCCAGCACCAGGGGGGACACTGAAGCTTTCTTT. Protein sequence: CASTRGDTEAFF.

This clonotype turned up a few times. V is TRBV5-1 and J is TRBJ2-1; a weak D match, TRBD2 (6 bases). V was clipped by 4 bases and J by 3 bases, with 14 bases between them. The germline V gene encodes CDR1 SGHRS and CDR2 YFSETQ. This CDR3 is 15 amino acids long. DNA for the CDR3: TGCGCCAGCAGCCGGCACCCGGACTACTACAATGAGCAGTTCTTC. Translated: CASSRHPDYYNEQFF.

The V gene is TRBV20-1, the J gene TRBJ1-6; 7 bases match TRBD1. The CDR3 consists of 16 residues. CDR1 DFQATT and CDR2 SNEGSKA come from the germline V gene (reference sequence). V lost 6 bases, J lost 2 bases, and 10 bases stayed unmatched. In DNA form, the CDR3 reads TGCAGTGCCAAGACAGGGAAGGTGACCTATAATTCACCCCTCCACTTT. Translating it yields CSAKTGKVTYNSPLHF.